The 32 T cell receptor beta chains listed next were all sequenced from one sample in a study of preoperative IRX-2 immunotherapy in early breast cancer. Stated treatment: preoperative locoregional IRX-2 cytokine immunotherapy. Sequencing was performed with immunoSEQ multiplex PCR; in TCRdb, only in-frame clones are kept and a portion is missing. The sample comprises approximately 38,000 clones, roughly four fifths of which are singletons, and 1.5% rests with the top ten. The sample was lymph node tissue, taken after IRX-2 immunotherapy. Source of these receptors: a human donor with breast cancer.

The chain combines TRBV6-8 with TRBJ2-1, with a weak D call TRBD1 (6 bases). With 6 bases removed from V and 7 bases from J, the gap between germline ends came to 19 bases. Germline V CDR1 and CDR2: MNHGY, SAAAGT. The CDR3 sequence is 15 residues long. CDR3 nucleotides: TGTGCCAGCAGCCGAACAGGGTCTTTCGGAAATGAGCAGTTCTTC. This sequence encodes CASSRTGSFGNEQFF.

V usage is TRBV10-2 and J usage is TRBJ1-5; 8 bases fit TRBD1. The CDR3 has 14 amino acids. Trimming cost V 0 bases and J 6 bases; bases outside gene matches: 1. CDR1 is WSHSY, CDR2 SAAADI, per germline. CDR3 DNA: TGCGCCAGCAGTGAGTCGACAGGGGTTCAGCCCCAGCATTTT. It codes for CASSESTGVQPQHF.

The chain is built from TRBV11-3 and TRBJ1-2; 10 bases fit TRBD1. With V trimmed by 4 bases and J by 6 bases, 5 bases remained unmatched. CDR1 is SGHNT, CDR2 YENEEA, per germline. This CDR3 comprises 14 residues. Here the CDR3 reads CASSSRTGGDGYTF. CDR3 bases: TGTGCCAGCAGCTCCCGGACAGGGGGAGATGGCTACACCTTC. Full variable domain (rest looked up from reference TRBV11-3 and TRBJ1-2): EAGVVQSPRYKIIEKKQPVAFWCNPISGHNTLYWYLQNLGQGPELLIRYENEEAVDDSQLPKDRFSAERLKGVDSTLKIQPAELGDSAVYLCASSSRTGGDGYTFGSGTRLTVV.

This clone was picked up a small number of times. This rearrangement joins TRBV6-8 to TRBJ1-6; D is possibly TRBD1 (6 bases). Germline V gene sequence: CDR1 MNHGY, CDR2 SAAAGT. V lost 0 bases and J 5 bases, leaving 11 bases between the germline ends. This CDR3 spans 16 amino acids. The CDR3 loop reads CASSYSNPGDNSPLHF. The CDR3 DNA is TGTGCCAGCAGTTACTCGAACCCAGGGGATAATTCACCCCTCCACTTT.

V and J are TRBV15 and TRBJ1-1; D possibly corresponds to TRBD1 (5 bases). The CDR3 covers 14 residues. V was cut by 5 bases and J by 4 bases, with 14 bases left in between. Germline lookup yields CDR1 LNHNV and CDR2 YYDKDF (reference sequence). CDR3 in amino acids: CATSLGGGFTEAFF. The DNA for the CDR3 is TGTGCCACCAGCCTGGGGGGAGGGTTCACTGAAGCTTTCTTT.

This clone was detected only a few times. V is TRBV18 and J is TRBJ2-3, with D unresolved. V was clipped by 1 base and J by 2 bases, with 4 bases between them. The CDR3 covers 13 residues. Germline V CDR1 and CDR2: KGHSH, LQKENI. The CDR3: CASSPQNTDTQYF. The CDR3 nucleotides read TGTGCCAGCTCACCACAGAACACAGATACGCAGTATTTT.

The V call is TRBV7-7, the J call TRBJ1-3; D is perhaps TRBD1 (6 bases). Germline lookup yields CDR1 SSHAT and CDR2 FNYEAQ (reference sequence). V lost 1 base and J 6 bases, leaving 28 bases between the germline ends. The CDR3 covers 20 residues. The CDR3 loop is CASSLDIVGNGRQATNTIYF. In DNA form, the CDR3 reads TGTGCCAGCAGCTTAGATATAGTGGGGAACGGACGACAGGCGACAAACACCATATATTTT.

The chain combines TRBV6-8 with TRBJ2-7, with D maybe TRBD1 (8 bases). V shed 6 bases and J shed 0 bases, with 15 bases lying between them. The V gene's germline CDR1 is MNHGY and CDR2 SAAAGT. The CDR3 covers 15 residues. The CDR3 DNA sequence: TGTGCCAGCAGGCGGGGGACAGGTCGCTCCTACGAGCAGTACTTC. Translation: CASRRGTGRSYEQYF.

This chain links TRBV11-3 with TRBJ2-5, with 7 bases fitting TRBD2. Germline-derived CDR1 and CDR2 are SGHNT and YENEEA. The CDR3 sequence is 15 residues long. Trimming took 3 bases from V and 3 from J; bases not matched to a gene: 7. The CDR3 sequence: CASSLMSGEEETQYF. Here the CDR3 DNA reads TGTGCCAGCAGCTTGATGAGCGGGGAGGAAGAGACCCAGTACTTC. The full variable domain, completed using reference TRBV11-3 and TRBJ2-5, is EAGVVQSPRYKIIEKKQPVAFWCNPISGHNTLYWYLQNLGQGPELLIRYENEEAVDDSQLPKDRFSAERLKGVDSTLKIQPAELGDSAVYLCASSLMSGEEETQYFGPGTRLLVL.

This chain uses TRBV11-3 with TRBJ2-1; 10 positions match TRBD2. V lost 4 bases, J lost 3 bases, and 3 bases stayed unmatched. Germline V CDR1 and CDR2: SGHNT, YENEEA. The CDR3 spans 15 residues. In nucleotides, the CDR3 is TGTGCCAGCAGCTCGGCTAGCGGGGGCTACAATGAGCAGTTCTTC. Its translation is CASSSASGGYNEQFF.

V is TRBV5-1 and J is TRBJ1-6; D not resolved. Per the germline V gene, CDR1 is SGHRS and CDR2 is YFSETQ. The CDR3 has 17 amino acids. The V end lost 7 bases, the J end lost 1 base, and 18 bases lay between the germline ends. CDR3 nucleotide sequence: TGCGCCAGCTCCAATCGCGATTTCGGTTCCTATAATTCACCCCTCCACTTT. Translated, it gives CASSNRDFGSYNSPLHF.

The chain has TRBV1 and TRBJ2-7; the D call TRBD1 from the table was never checked on the DNA. TRBV1 is reported as a pseudogene. This CDR3 is built from 17 residues. CDR3 sequence (DNA): TGCGCCAGCAGCCAAACCCTCCCGGGACAGGGGTTTCGCGAGCAGTACTTC. Amino acids: CASSQTLPGQGFREQYF.

V gene TRBV11-3 combines with J gene TRBJ2-1; 8 nucleotides align to TRBD1. Trimming took 5 bases from V and 0 from J; bases not matched to a gene: 9. The CDR3 extends over 17 amino acids. Per the germline V gene, CDR1 is SGHNT and CDR2 is YENEEA. This CDR3 is CASSPGTGYSSYNEQFF. CDR3 bases: TGTGCCAGCAGCCCGGGGACAGGTTATAGCTCCTACAATGAGCAGTTCTTC.

The chain links TRBV11-3 to TRBJ1-2; TRBD1 is a possible D gene (6 bases). Looked up from germline, CDR1 is SGHNT and CDR2 is YENEEA. The CDR3 has 16 amino acids. Trimming stripped 3 bases from V and 6 bases from J, with 20 bases between. CDR3 amino acids: CASSFLPVQGSHGYTF. The CDR3 coding sequence is TGTGCCAGCAGCTTTTTACCGGTACAGGGTTCCCATGGCTACACCTTC.

The rearrangement joins TRBV5-1 to TRBJ2-7; D unresolved. CDR3 length equals 14 residues. Trimming removed 0 bases from V and 2 bases from J, with 9 bases in between. Germline CDR1 SGHRS, CDR2 YFSETQ. In nucleotides, the CDR3 is TGCGCCAGCAGCTTGGGAGACGGACCCTACGAGCAGTACTTC. This sequence encodes CASSLGDGPYEQYF.

This sequence joins TRBV14 and TRBJ2-1; 7 positions match TRBD2. In germline, CDR1 is SGHDN, CDR2 FVKESK. J was trimmed by 10 bases and V by 1 base; bases with no gene match: 4. CDR3 length: 13 amino acids. This CDR3 reads CASSQAGGREQFF. The CDR3, as DNA: TGTGCCAGCAGCCAAGCGGGGGGAAGGGAGCAGTTCTTC. Supplemented by reference TRBV14 and TRBJ2-1, the full variable domain reads EAGVTQFPSHSVIEKGQTVTLRCDPISGHDNLYWYRRVMGKEIKFLLHFVKESKQDESGMPNNRFLAERTGGTYSTLKVQPAELEDSGVYFCASSQAGGREQFFGPGTRLTVL.

V usage is TRBV5-1 and J usage is TRBJ2-2, with 16 positions matching TRBD2. CDR1 and CDR2 from the germline V gene are SGHRS and YFSETQ. V was clipped by 4 bases and J by 5 bases; unmatched bases: 5. The CDR3 consists of 17 residues. This CDR3 reads CASSTGLAGGQTGELFF. The CDR3 DNA reads as TGCGCCAGCAGCACGGGACTAGCGGGGGGGCAAACCGGGGAGCTGTTTTTT.

This clone has just one count. Here the CDR3 DNA reads TGTGCCAGCAGCCTAGGGGGGACCGGGGCCAACGTCCTGACTTTC. This encodes CASSLGGTGANVLTF. This chain uses TRBV11-3 with TRBJ2-6; the D call may be TRBD1 or TRBD2 (6 bases each). Germline CDR1 reads SGHNT; CDR2 reads YENEEA. V was trimmed by 5 bases and J by 4 bases, leaving 12 bases between them. The CDR3 totals 15 residues.

V usage is TRBV6-8 and J usage is TRBJ1-1, with D uncertain. Germline-derived CDR1 and CDR2 are MNHGY and SAAAGT. With 8 bases removed from V and 1 base from J, the gap between germline ends came to 14 bases. The CDR3 is 14 residues long. CDR3 region: CASRIPHPNTEAFF. CDR3 nucleotides: TGTGCCAGCCGTATACCACACCCGAACACTGAAGCTTTCTTT.

This chain connects TRBV14 to TRBJ1-2; D not certain. Trimming left V 4 bases short and J 4 bases short, with 10 bases between. CDR1 and CDR2 from the germline V gene are SGHDN and FVKESK. The CDR3 is 13 amino acids. CDR3 in DNA: TGTGCCAGCAGCCTTGAGTTGGGCTATGGCTACACCTTC. It encodes CASSLELGYGYTF.

The chain recombines TRBV5-1 with TRBJ1-6; D is uncertain. The V gene lost 0 bases and the J gene lost 0 bases, with 4 bases spanning the gap. CDR1 and CDR2 (germline): SGHRS, YFSETQ. The CDR3 loop spans 15 amino acids. This CDR3 is CASSLGGSYNSPLHF. For the CDR3, the DNA is TGCGCCAGCAGCTTGGGGGGCTCCTATAATTCACCCCTCCACTTT.

The J gene is TRBJ1-2, the V gene TRBV6-8, with a weak D call TRBD1 (6 bases). The CDR3 is 15 residues long. Germline values: CDR1 MNHGY, CDR2 SAAAGT. Trimming cost V 6 bases and J 7 bases, with 21 bases left between them. The CDR3 loop reads CASSPAVRGQRGYTF. In DNA form, the CDR3 reads TGTGCCAGCAGCCCTGCTGTCCGGGGGCAGCGTGGCTACACCTTC.

This clone was seen a handful of times. J is TRBJ1-5 and V is TRBV7-1, with D hard to call. TRBV7-1 falls under the ORF class, with uncertain function. The V end was cut by 3 bases, the J end by 5 bases, with 14 bases between. The CDR3 length is 15 residues. The CDR3 sequence: CASSSPGVVYQPQHF. CDR3 bases: TGTGCCAGCAGCTCCCCCGGGGTGGTTTATCAGCCCCAGCATTTT.

V usage is TRBV19 and J usage is TRBJ2-2, with 9 bases aligning to TRBD2. Trimming removed 3 bases from V and 4 bases from J; junction bases left unmatched: 9. The CDR3 contains 17 residues. Germline V gene lookup returns CDR1 LNHDA and CDR2 SQIVND (reference sequence). This CDR3 is CASSMGGGAVGTGELFF. CDR3 coding DNA: TGTGCCAGTAGTATGGGCGGGGGGGCCGTTGGCACCGGGGAGCTGTTTTTT.

V and J are TRBV11-3 and TRBJ1-2; no definite D call. V dropped 3 bases and J dropped 4 bases, with 12 bases sitting between them. Germline V gene sequence: CDR1 SGHNT, CDR2 YENEEA. This CDR3 has 14 residues. The CDR3 sequence: CASSFSVTPYGYTF. In nucleotides, the CDR3 is TGTGCCAGCAGCTTTTCGGTCACTCCCTATGGCTACACCTTC.

The CDR3, as DNA: TGTGCCAGCAGTGAAGCCGGGACAGGGATCTATGGCTACACCTTC. Protein sequence: CASSEAGTGIYGYTF. The chain uses TRBV6-1 and TRBJ1-2; 9 bases are shared with TRBD1. The trim removed 0 bases at V and 4 bases at J, leaving 3 bases unmatched. Germline assignment: CDR1 MNHNS and CDR2 SASEGT. CDR3 length: 15 residues.

This clone was detected only once. This rearrangement joins TRBV11-3 to TRBJ1-1, with 8 nucleotides matching TRBD1. This CDR3 has 17 amino acids. The V gene's germline CDR1 is SGHNT and CDR2 YENEEA. Trimming took 5 bases from V and 3 from J; bases not matched to a gene: 14. The CDR3 nucleotides are TGTGCCAGCAGCCAAATGAGGACAGGGAGCAGACACACTGAAGCTTTCTTT. Residues: CASSQMRTGSRHTEAFF.

This clone was detected only a few times. Here the CDR3 DNA reads TGTGCCAGCAGCTTTTTGGGGCCGGAACAGCCCCAGCATTTT. As protein: CASSFLGPEQPQHF. The J gene is TRBJ1-5, the V gene TRBV11-3; possibly TRBD1 for D (5 bases). CDR3 length: 14 amino acids. V lost 3 bases and J lost 7, with 13 bases in between. From germline, CDR1 is SGHNT and CDR2 YENEEA.

The V gene is TRBV5-1, the J gene TRBJ2-1; weak D call: TRBD1 (5 bases). V dropped 0 bases and J dropped 7 bases, with 11 bases sitting between them. Germline CDR1 and CDR2: SGHRS and YFSETQ. CDR3 length: 14 residues. DNA for the CDR3: TGCGCCAGCAGCTTGGCGGCCAGGGAAAATGAGCAGTTCTTC. This translates into CASSLAARENEQFF. Variable domain in full (rest from reference TRBV5-1 and TRBJ2-1): KAGVTQTPRYLIKTRGQQVTLSCSPISGHRSVSWYQQTPGQGLQFLFEYFSETQRNKGNFPGRFSGRQFSNSRSEMNVSTLELGDSALYLCASSLAARENEQFFGPGTRLTVL.

Of note for this clone: An unread or ambiguous base exists; X represents the residue it encodes. V and J are TRBV11-3 and TRBJ2-7, with 8 bases identical to TRBD2. Germline assignment: CDR1 SGHNT and CDR2 YENEEA. Losses at the gene ends were 3 bases for V and 3 bases for J; bases not matched to a gene: 7. The CDR3 covers 15 residues. CDR3 DNA sequence: TGTGCCAGCAGCTTGCGGGGCGGGGGGRACTACGAGCAGTACTTC. This sequence encodes CASSLRGGGXYEQYF.

J is TRBJ2-1 and V is TRBV11-3, with 12 bases aligning to TRBD1. V lost 5 bases to trimming and J lost 7 bases; unmatched junction nucleotides: 6. This CDR3 is built from 15 residues. Germline V gives CDR1 SGHNT, CDR2 YENEEA. CDR3 loop: CASSPRDRGQNEQFF. CDR3 in DNA: TGTGCCAGCAGCCCCCGGGACAGGGGGCAAAATGAGCAGTTCTTC.

The V and J genes are TRBV11-3 and TRBJ2-7, with D tentatively TRBD1 (6 bases). This CDR3 is 15 amino acids long. Germline V gene sequence: CDR1 SGHNT, CDR2 YENEEA. The V end lost 5 bases, the J end lost 5 bases, and 19 bases lay between the germline ends. CDR3: CASSLEQGNRHEQYF. DNA of the CDR3: TGTGCCAGCAGCCTTGAACAGGGCAATCGGCACGAGCAGTACTTC.